Below, 15 T cell receptor beta chains from the same sample are listed, as sequenced in a study of cytomegalovirus exposure and HLA in healthy donors. This PCR relied on a set of 60 Vbeta primers and 13 Jbeta primers. Clones were sequenced by immunoSEQ multiplex PCR, and TCRdb holds only the in-frame ones, with some missing. The repertoire table contains about 41,000 clones. The sample taken for sequencing was PBMCs. These receptors all come from a man aged 25 to 40 in good health and CMV-seronegative.

As regards this clone: An end of the junction differs from the germline gene, which may be a read error. The chain combines TRBV7-7 with TRBJ2-2; 11 bases fit TRBD1. This CDR3 has 15 amino acids. From germline, CDR1 is SSHAT and CDR2 FNYEAQ (reference sequence). This CDR3 reads CASSSGQGVGGELFF. CDR3 nucleotide sequence: TGTGCTAGCAGCTCGGGACAGGGGGTTGGCGGGGAGCTGTTTTTT.

This chain links TRBV7-2 with TRBJ2-5; the D is unclear. This CDR3 contains 15 residues. Trimming cost V 5 bases and J 1 base, with 14 bases left between them. Germline CDR1 is SGHTA and CDR2 is FQGNSA. The DNA for the CDR3 is TGTGCCAGCAGCCTGACGGCACTAACCCAAGAGACCCAGTACTTC. This sequence encodes CASSLTALTQETQYF.

This sequence joins TRBV5-1 and TRBJ1-6, with 10 positions matching TRBD1. V shed 0 bases and J 10 bases; nucleotides not matched to a gene: 4. CDR3 length equals 15 residues. Per the germline V gene, CDR1 is SGHRS and CDR2 is YFSETQ. The CDR3 DNA reads as TGCGCCAGCAGCTTGGCTGGACAGGGGGAGTCACCCCTCCACTTT. The encoded protein is CASSLAGQGESPLHF.

The chain couples TRBV6-6 to TRBJ1-1, with D unresolved. V dropped 3 bases and J dropped 1 base, with 9 bases sitting between them. This CDR3 spans 14 amino acids. CDR1 MNHNY and CDR2 SVGAGI come from the germline V gene (reference sequence). The CDR3 DNA is TGTGCCAGCAGTTATTCTGCGGCGAACACTGAAGCTTTCTTT. As protein: CASSYSAANTEAFF.

The CDR3 here is CASSKGSGTPLFF. CDR3 nucleotide sequence: TGCGCCAGCAGCAAGGGGTCCGGGACTCCTCTGTTTTTT. The chain is built from TRBV4-1 and TRBJ1-4, with D perhaps TRBD1 (5 bases). V lost 5 bases, J lost 14 bases, and 18 bases lay in between. CDR3 length: 13 amino acids. Germline CDR1 and CDR2: MGHRA and YSYEKL.

The V call is TRBV6-6, the J call TRBJ1-2; D call uncertain. Germline V gene lookup returns CDR1 MNHNY and CDR2 SVGAGI (reference sequence). The CDR3 is 10 amino acids. Trimming shortened V by 4 bases and J by 5 bases, and 2 bases separated the two germline ends. CDR3 loop: CASSSYGYTF. Here the CDR3 DNA reads TGTGCCAGCAGTTCGTATGGCTACACCTTC.

This rearrangement joins TRBV7-6 to TRBJ2-7, with D possibly TRBD2 on 6 matching bases. V dropped 0 bases and J dropped 3 bases, with 12 bases sitting between them. Germline V lookup: CDR1 SGHVS, CDR2 FNYEAQ. The CDR3 totals 15 residues. CDR3 nucleotide sequence: TGTGCCAGCAGCTTAGCGGAGGGTGGGGTCTACGAGCAGTACTTC. Its protein is CASSLAEGGVYEQYF.

V and J are TRBV6-5 and TRBJ2-4; 7 nucleotides align to TRBD1. Trimming cost V 6 bases and J 4 bases; bases outside gene matches: 3. Germline assignment: CDR1 MNHEY and CDR2 SVGAGI. This CDR3 is 13 amino acids long. This chain's CDR3 is CASRRDSKNIQYF. The CDR3 bases are TGTGCCAGCAGACGGGACAGTAAAAACATTCAGTACTTC.

The chain links TRBV5-1 to TRBJ2-1; TRBD2 matches 12 bases. The CDR3 is 16 amino acids. V trimming: 3 bases; J trimming: 6 bases; junction bases outside the gene matches: 7. Germline assignment: CDR1 SGHRS and CDR2 YFSETQ. The CDR3 reads CASSSGGLAGSNEQFF. DNA for the CDR3: TGCGCCAGCAGCTCGGGAGGACTAGCGGGGAGCAATGAGCAGTTCTTC. Using reference TRBV5-1 and TRBJ2-1 for the parts outside the CDR3, the full variable domain is KAGVTQTPRYLIKTRGQQVTLSCSPISGHRSVSWYQQTPGQGLQFLFEYFSETQRNKGNFPGRFSGRQFSNSRSEMNVSTLELGDSALYLCASSSGGLAGSNEQFFGPGTRLTVL.

The chain carries TRBV27 and TRBJ2-5, with 9 positions matching TRBD1. This CDR3 contains 15 residues. CDR1 is MNHEY and CDR2 is SMNVEV in the germline V gene (reference sequence). The junction had 8 bases not matched to a gene; V was cut back by 4 bases and J by 5 bases. Here the CDR3 reads CASSSVRDREETQYF. Here the CDR3 DNA reads TGTGCCAGCAGTTCAGTAAGGGACAGGGAGGAGACCCAGTACTTC.

This chain connects TRBV4-1 to TRBJ2-7; TRBD1 agrees at 8 bases. The CDR3 has 16 amino acids. V shed 0 bases and J 2 bases; nucleotides not matched to a gene: 6. Germline CDR1 is MGHRA and CDR2 is YSYEKL. CDR3 bases: TGCGCCAGCAGCCAAGATTGGACAGGGTCTGCCTACGAGCAGTACTTC. It yields the protein CASSQDWTGSAYEQYF.

This chain joins TRBV19 and TRBJ1-5, with D maybe TRBD1 (5 bases). V was shortened by 5 bases and J by 3 bases, with 17 bases between the two germline ends. Germline-derived CDR1 and CDR2 are LNHDA and SQIVND (reference sequence). This CDR3 region has 16 residues. CDR3 loop: CASSLPWQGANQPQHF. CDR3 bases: TGTGCCAGTAGTCTCCCATGGCAGGGCGCCAATCAGCCCCAGCATTTT.

The chain uses TRBV5-1 and TRBJ2-5; 9 bases map to TRBD2. The CDR3 is 15 residues long. V dropped 5 bases and J dropped 1; count of bases not matched to a gene: 6. Germline assignment: CDR1 SGHRS and CDR2 YFSETQ. For the CDR3, the DNA is TGCGCCAGCAGAGCTAGCGGGAATTTCCAAGAGACCCAGTACTTC. Its translation: CASRASGNFQETQYF.

The chain combines TRBV10-3 with TRBJ2-7; weak D call: TRBD1 (5 bases). Germline CDR1 and CDR2: ENHRY and SYGVKD. This CDR3 has 15 residues. Trimming removed 6 bases at V and 6 bases at J, with 21 bases between. The CDR3 region is CAIRQDQVVSSEQYF. Written as DNA, the CDR3 is TGTGCCATCAGACAGGATCAGGTGGTGAGCTCCGAGCAGTACTTC.

The V call is TRBV29-1, the J call TRBJ2-5; 7 nucleotides align to TRBD2. The CDR3 has 13 residues. Trimming at V came to 4 bases and at J to 2 bases, leaving 4 bases not matched to a gene. Germline V gene data show CDR1 as SQVTM and CDR2 as ANQGSEA. CDR3 sequence (DNA): TGCAGCGTTGGGGGGGGGTTACAAGAGACCCAGTACTTC. It translates to CSVGGGLQETQYF.